The present TCR beta chain was sequenced within a study of vaccination and CD4 T cells after COVID-19. At the level of the study: The convalescents were made up of six males and four females, two of whom were Hispanic. The cells were exposed to overlapping spike peptides originating from SARS-CoV-2, HCoV-NL63, HCoV-OC43 and HCoV-229E for stimulation.

Treatment defined: roughly 10-day PBMC culture with coronavirus spike peptide pools or control peptides (ViraFEST assay). Each well held approximately 2 million PBMCs in IL-2 (about 10 IU/ml) medium with approximately 9.2 ug/ml peptide pools. Researchers used the Oncomine TCR Beta short-read assay to sequence DNA from cultured CD4+ T cells. TCRdb independently ran MiXCR on the PCR reads; one entry per CDR3 protein. The table records approximately 16,000 distinct CDR3 sequences, 45% to 65% of them present only once. As concerns this clonotype: Its target is unknown.

The CDR3 is 15 residues long. CDR1 is MNHEY and CDR2 is SMNVEV in the germline V gene (reference sequence). The ends were cut back, 3 bases at V and 2 bases at J, with 11 bases in the middle. Sequencing was performed on CD4+ T cells from blood, cultured in vitro. The clonotype originates from a human donor who had recovered from COVID-19. The chain combines TRBV27 with TRBJ2-4; perhaps TRBD2 as D (6 bases). The chain's CDR3 is CASSFGGPPKNIQYF. The CDR3, as DNA: TGTGCCAGCAGTTTCGGAGGGCCTCCCAAAAACATTCAGTACTTC.